The clone carrying this T cell receptor beta chain has a handful of counts. Its antigen is still unknown. Germline assignment: CDR1 SGHNT and CDR2 YENEEA. With 5 bases removed from V and 3 bases from J, the gap between germline ends came to 10 bases. The CDR3 totals 13 residues. The repertoire was sequenced with immunoSEQ multiplex PCR; TCRdb's copy has only in-frame clones and lacks some. The sample has roughly 300,000 clones; about 89% are singletons. This specimen belongs to a study of Ad26.COV2.S vaccination and SARS-CoV-2 variants. Treatment: 15 to 20 received Ad26.COV2.S at low or high dose, single or two shots; roughly five received placebo; per-sample allocation not given. Day 63 after the first injection of vaccine or placebo was the sampling time. An adult donor aged 18-55 years was enrolled in Boston. General study results and limits: Spike-specific TCR breadth was greater after Ad26.COV2.S than placebo.

V usage is TRBV11-3 and J usage is TRBJ1-1, with D possibly being TRBD1 (5 bases). This sample comprised peripheral blood, obtained in a trial of Ad26.COV2.S vaccine versus placebo. This receptor was identified in a person aged 18-60 years who received the Ad26.COV2.S COVID-19 vaccine or a placebo. CDR3: CASSRDRYTEAFF. CDR3 nucleotides: TGTGCCAGCAGCCGCGACAGATACACTGAAGCTTTCTTT. Supplemented by reference TRBV11-3 and TRBJ1-1, the full variable domain reads EAGVVQSPRYKIIEKKQPVAFWCNPISGHNTLYWYLQNLGQGPELLIRYENEEAVDDSQLPKDRFSAERLKGVDSTLKIQPAELGDSAVYLCASSRDRYTEAFFGQGTRLTVV.